This T cell receptor (beta chain) was identified in a study of control samples from healthy donors and cancer patients. V was cut by 2 bases and J by 7 bases, with 9 bases left in between. Germline CDR1 MNHEY, CDR2 SMNVEV (reference sequence). The CDR3 sequence is 13 residues long. The data were produced by immunoSEQ multiplex PCR, yet TCRdb's version contains in-frame clones alone and is incomplete. The sample carries about 160,000 clones, roughly 90% recorded once. Sequences were obtained from blood. The chain carries TRBV27 and TRBJ2-1; D not resolved. This sequence was found in a man aged 25 to 40 in good health. CDR3 DNA: TGTGCCAGCAGTTTAGTTTTCCATAATGAGCAGTTCTTC. Translation gives CASSLVFHNEQFF.